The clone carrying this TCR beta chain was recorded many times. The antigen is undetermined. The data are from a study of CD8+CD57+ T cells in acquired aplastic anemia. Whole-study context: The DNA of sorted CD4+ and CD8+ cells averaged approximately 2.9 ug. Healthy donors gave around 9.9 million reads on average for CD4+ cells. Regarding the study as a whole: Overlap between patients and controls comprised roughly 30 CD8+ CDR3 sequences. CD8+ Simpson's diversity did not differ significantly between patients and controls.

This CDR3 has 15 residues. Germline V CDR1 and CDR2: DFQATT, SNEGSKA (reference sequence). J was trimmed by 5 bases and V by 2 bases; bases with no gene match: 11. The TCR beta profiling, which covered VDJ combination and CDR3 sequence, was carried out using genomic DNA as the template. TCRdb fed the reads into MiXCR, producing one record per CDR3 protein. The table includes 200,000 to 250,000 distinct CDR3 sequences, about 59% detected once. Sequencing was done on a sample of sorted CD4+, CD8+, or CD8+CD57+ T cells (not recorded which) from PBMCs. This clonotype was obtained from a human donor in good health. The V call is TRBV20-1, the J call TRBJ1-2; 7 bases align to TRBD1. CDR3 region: CSARPTGEGFYGYTF. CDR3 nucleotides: TGCAGTGCTAGACCCACAGGGGAGGGGTTTTATGGCTACACCTTC.